This T cell receptor (beta chain) stems from a study of cytomegalovirus exposure and HLA in healthy donors. This clone came up once. The target antigen is unknown. Points from the study as a whole: Immune exposure information comprised only CMV serostatus. Analyzed later, association rates of TCRs varied across HLA loci, with DRB1 most and HLA-C fewest.

The CDR3 is made up of 15 amino acids. V lost 7 bases to trimming and J lost 5 bases; unmatched junction nucleotides: 9. Germline values: CDR1 MNHNS, CDR2 SASEGT. Use of 60 Vbeta and 13 Jbeta primers characterized the PCR. Sequencing was performed with immunoSEQ multiplex PCR; in TCRdb, only in-frame clones are kept and a portion is missing. The table has about 120,000 clones, 75% to 85% seen once; the top ten hold 3% to 4%. The V and J genes are TRBV6-1 and TRBJ2-2; 8 bases map to TRBD1. The clonotype comes from a male donor in good health and CMV-seronegative. Sequences were obtained from PBMCs. CDR3 region: CASTDGQGWTGELFF. The DNA of the CDR3 is TGTGCCAGCACTGACGGACAGGGATGGACCGGGGAGCTGTTTTTT.